This TCR beta chain was identified during a study of glioma-infiltrating T cells. Points from the study as a whole: Gliomas, especially low-grade, showed above-expected tissue-blood divergence; non-neoplastic patients showed below.

This clonotype was counted only a few times. What it recognizes is unknown. CDR3 length: 13 amino acids. Germline V CDR1 and CDR2: SGHAT, FQNNGV. Trimming pared 5 bases from V and 3 bases from J, leaving 11 bases between. The iRepertoire nested amplicon-rescue multiplex PCR amplified TCR alpha and beta CDR3s from RNA. TCRdb used MiXCR to reprocess the multiplex PCR reads, holding one entry per CDR3 protein. This table has about 180,000 distinct CDR3 sequences, approximately 40% appearing once. This sequence joins TRBV11-2 and TRBJ2-7; a possible D gene is TRBD2 (6 bases). Sequencing was performed on glioma tissue, nonneoplastic brain tissue, or PBMCs (not recorded which). The receptor was derived from a human donor with low-grade glioma or glioblastoma, undergoing nonglioma brain surgery, or in good health (not recorded which). CDR3 sequence: CASSPSGYYEQYF. The CDR3 DNA reads as TGTGCCAGCAGCCCAAGCGGGTACTACGAGCAGTACTTC.